This T cell receptor beta chain was identified in a study of beta chain features in type 1 diabetes. Expressed TCRB transcripts were sequenced, since all the RNA that had been isolated was reverse transcribed. Sequenced by immunoSEQ multiplex PCR; TCRdb stores in-frame clones only, minus some. This table holds about 900,000 clones, roughly 15% found once. This clone has only a few counts. This CDR3 contains 13 residues. Germline loops: CDR1 SQVTM, CDR2 ANQGSEA. Trimming stripped 0 bases from V and 6 bases from J, with 9 bases between. J is TRBJ2-1 and V is TRBV29-1, with D possibly being TRBD2 (6 bases). Material for sequencing was naive CD4+ T cells from blood. This clonotype was obtained from a woman aged 18-30 years in good health. The CDR3: CSVEEASANEQFF. The CDR3 DNA reads as TGCAGCGTTGAAGAGGCTAGCGCCAATGAGCAGTTCTTC.